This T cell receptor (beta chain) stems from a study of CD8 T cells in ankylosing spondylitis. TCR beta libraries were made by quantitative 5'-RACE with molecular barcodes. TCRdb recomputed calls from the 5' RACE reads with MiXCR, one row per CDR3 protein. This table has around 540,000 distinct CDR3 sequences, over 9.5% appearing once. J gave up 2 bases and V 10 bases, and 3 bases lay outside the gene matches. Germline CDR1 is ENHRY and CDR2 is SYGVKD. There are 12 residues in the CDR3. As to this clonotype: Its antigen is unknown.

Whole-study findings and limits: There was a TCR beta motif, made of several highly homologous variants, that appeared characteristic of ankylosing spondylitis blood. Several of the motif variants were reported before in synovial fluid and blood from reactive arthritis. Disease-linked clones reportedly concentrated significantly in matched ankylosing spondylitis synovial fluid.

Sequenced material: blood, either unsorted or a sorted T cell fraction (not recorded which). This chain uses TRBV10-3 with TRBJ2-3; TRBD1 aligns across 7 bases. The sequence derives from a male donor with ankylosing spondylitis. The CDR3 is CATGQSTDTQYF. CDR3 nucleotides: TGTGCCACGGGACAGTCCACAGATACGCAGTATTTT.